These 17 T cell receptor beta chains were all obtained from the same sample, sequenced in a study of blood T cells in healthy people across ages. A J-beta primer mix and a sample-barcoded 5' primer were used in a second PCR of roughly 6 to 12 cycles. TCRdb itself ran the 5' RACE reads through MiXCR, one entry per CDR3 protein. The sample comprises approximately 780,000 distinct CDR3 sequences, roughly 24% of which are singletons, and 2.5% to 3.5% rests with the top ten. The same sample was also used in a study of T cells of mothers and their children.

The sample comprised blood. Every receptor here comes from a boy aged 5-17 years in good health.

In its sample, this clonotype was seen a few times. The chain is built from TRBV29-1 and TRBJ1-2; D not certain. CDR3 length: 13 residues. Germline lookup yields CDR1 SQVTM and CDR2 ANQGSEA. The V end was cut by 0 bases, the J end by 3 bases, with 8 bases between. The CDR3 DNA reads TGCAGCGTTGAAGATCAGGCCTACTATGGCTACACCTTC. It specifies CSVEDQAYYGYTF.

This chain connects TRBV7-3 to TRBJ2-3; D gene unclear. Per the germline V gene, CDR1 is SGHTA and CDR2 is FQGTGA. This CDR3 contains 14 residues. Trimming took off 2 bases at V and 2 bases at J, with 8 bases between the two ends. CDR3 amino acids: CASSLFTNTDTQYF. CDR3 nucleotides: TGTGCCAGCAGCTTATTCACGAACACAGATACGCAGTATTTT.

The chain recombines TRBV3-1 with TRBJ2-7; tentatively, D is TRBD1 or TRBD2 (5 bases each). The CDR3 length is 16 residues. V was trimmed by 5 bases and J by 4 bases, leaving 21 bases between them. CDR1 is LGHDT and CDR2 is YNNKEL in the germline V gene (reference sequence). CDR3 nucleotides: TGTGCCAGCAGCTTATATAAGGGGACGCCGGATTACGAGCAGTACTTC. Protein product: CASSLYKGTPDYEQYF.

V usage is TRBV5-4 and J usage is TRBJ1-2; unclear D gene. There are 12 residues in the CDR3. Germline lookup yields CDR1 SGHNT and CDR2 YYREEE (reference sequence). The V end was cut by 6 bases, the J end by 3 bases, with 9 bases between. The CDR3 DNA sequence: TGTGCCAGCACCTCCGAGGACTATGGCTACACCTTC. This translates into CASTSEDYGYTF.

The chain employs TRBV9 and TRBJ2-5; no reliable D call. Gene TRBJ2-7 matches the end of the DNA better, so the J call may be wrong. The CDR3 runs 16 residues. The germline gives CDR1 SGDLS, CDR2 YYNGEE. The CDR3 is CASSPVASANAYEQYF. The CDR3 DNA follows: TGTGCCAGCAGCCCCGTTGCGTCCGCCAATGCCTACGAGCAGTACTTC.

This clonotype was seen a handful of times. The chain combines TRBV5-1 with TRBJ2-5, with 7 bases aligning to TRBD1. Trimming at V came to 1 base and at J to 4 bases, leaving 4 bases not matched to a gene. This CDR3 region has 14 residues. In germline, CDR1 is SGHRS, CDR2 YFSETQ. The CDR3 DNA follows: TGCGCCAGCAGCTTGAACAGGGGTGTAGAGACCCAGTACTTC. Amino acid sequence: CASSLNRGVETQYF.

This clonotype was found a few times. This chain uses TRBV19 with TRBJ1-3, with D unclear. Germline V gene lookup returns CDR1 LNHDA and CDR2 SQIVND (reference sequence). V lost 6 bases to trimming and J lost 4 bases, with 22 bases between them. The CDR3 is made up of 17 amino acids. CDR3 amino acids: CASSRPGPVTAGNTIYF. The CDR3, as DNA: TGTGCCAGTAGCCGGCCGGGCCCCGTAACCGCCGGAAACACCATATATTTT.

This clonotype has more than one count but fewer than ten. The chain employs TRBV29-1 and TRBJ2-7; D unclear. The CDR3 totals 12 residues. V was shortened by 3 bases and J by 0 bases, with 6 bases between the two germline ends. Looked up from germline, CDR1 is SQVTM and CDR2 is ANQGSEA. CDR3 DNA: TGCAGCGTTGATGGGTCCTCCTACGAGCAGTACTTC. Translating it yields CSVDGSSYEQYF.

The CDR3 protein is CSASAGGGSAGELFF. The CDR3, as DNA: TGCAGCGCCTCAGCGGGGGGCGGCTCCGCCGGGGAGCTGTTTTTT. This chain links TRBV29-1 with TRBJ2-2; 9 bases agree with TRBD2. V gave up 7 bases and J gave up 6 bases; unmatched junction bases: 12. The CDR3 is made up of 15 amino acids. Germline V gene lookup returns CDR1 SQVTM and CDR2 ANQGSEA.

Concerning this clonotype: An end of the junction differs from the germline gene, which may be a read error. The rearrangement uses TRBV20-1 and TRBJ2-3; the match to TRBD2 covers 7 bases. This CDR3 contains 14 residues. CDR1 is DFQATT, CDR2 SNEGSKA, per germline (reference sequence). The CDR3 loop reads CSTTGGSSTDTQYF. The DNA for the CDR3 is TGCAGTACCACGGGGGGTTCTAGCACGGATACGCAGTATTTT.

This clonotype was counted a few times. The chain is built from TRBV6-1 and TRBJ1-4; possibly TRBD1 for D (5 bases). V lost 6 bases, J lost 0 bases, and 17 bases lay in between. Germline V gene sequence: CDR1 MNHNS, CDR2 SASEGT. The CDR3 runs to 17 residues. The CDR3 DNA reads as TGTGCCAGCAGACCCGGGGGGATAGGGGCAACTAATGAAAAACTGTTTTTT. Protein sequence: CASRPGGIGATNEKLFF.

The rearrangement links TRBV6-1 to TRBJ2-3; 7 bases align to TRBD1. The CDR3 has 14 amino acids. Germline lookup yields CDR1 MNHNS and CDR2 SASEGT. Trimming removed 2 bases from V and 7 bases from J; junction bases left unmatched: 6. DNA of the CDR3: TGTGCCAGCAGTGAAAGGACAGGCGGAAATACGCAGTATTTT. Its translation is CASSERTGGNTQYF.

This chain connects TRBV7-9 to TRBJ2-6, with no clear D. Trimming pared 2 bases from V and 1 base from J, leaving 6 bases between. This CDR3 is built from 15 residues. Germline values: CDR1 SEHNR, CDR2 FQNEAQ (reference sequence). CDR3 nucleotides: TGTGCCAGCAGCTTATCTTGGTCTGGGGCCAACGTCCTGACTTTC. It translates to CASSLSWSGANVLTF.

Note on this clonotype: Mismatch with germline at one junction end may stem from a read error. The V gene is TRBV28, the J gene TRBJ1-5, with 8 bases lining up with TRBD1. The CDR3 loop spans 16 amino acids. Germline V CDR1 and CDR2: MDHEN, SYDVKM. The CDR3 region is CASRLPDRARNQPQHF. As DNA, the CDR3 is TGTGCCAGCAGACTACCGGACAGGGCCCGCAACCAGCCCCAGCATTTT.

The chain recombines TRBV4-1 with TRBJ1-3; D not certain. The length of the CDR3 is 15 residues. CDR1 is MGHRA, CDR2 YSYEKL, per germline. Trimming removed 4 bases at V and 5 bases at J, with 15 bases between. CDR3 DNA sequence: TGCGCCAGCAGCCCACCCATAAGAGGGCGAAACACCATATATTTT. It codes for CASSPPIRGRNTIYF.

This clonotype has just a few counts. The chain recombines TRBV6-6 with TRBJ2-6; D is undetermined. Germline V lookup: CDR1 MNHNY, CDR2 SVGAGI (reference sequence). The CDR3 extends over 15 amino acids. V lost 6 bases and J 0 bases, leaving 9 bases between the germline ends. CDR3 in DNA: TGTGCCAGCAGCCCTTGGGGCTCTGGGGCCAACGTCCTGACTTTC. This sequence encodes CASSPWGSGANVLTF.

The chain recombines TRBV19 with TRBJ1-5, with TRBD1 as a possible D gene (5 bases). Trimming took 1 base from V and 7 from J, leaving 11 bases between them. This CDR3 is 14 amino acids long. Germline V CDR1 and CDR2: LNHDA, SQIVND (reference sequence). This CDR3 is CASSIGGTEQPQHF. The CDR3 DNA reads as TGTGCCAGTAGTATAGGAGGGACGGAGCAGCCCCAGCATTTT.